Following are 17 T cell receptor beta chains from one sample sequenced in a study of shared clonotypes between healthy human individuals. Some clones are missing from TCRdb's copy, which holds only in-frame ones; the method was immunoSEQ multiplex PCR. The table lists about 730,000 clones, around 77% of them singletons, with more than 1.5% in the top ten. Sample: memory CD4+ T cells sorted from blood. Sample subset: CD45RA-negative fraction. The receptors were gathered from a woman aged 25-40 years in good health.

J is TRBJ1-4 and V is TRBV28, with 9 bases identical to TRBD1. Germline V CDR1 and CDR2: MDHEN, SYDVKM. The CDR3 contains 14 residues. The V and J ends lost 5 bases and 7 bases, in that order; junction bases with no gene match: 5. The CDR3 loop reads CASSDGTGSEKLFF. The CDR3 coding sequence is TGTGCCAGCAGTGATGGGACAGGGAGTGAAAAACTGTTTTTT.

Concerning this clone: The same CDR3 arises from other DNA sequences in this sample as well. In DNA, the CDR3 is TGTGCCAGCAGTGAAGCTGGGACAGGGGGCTACGAGCAGTACTTC. Translation: CASSEAGTGGYEQYF. The chain is built from TRBV6-1 and TRBJ2-7; TRBD1 agrees at 11 bases. CDR3 length: 15 amino acids. J was trimmed by 3 bases and V by 0 bases; bases with no gene match: 1. Germline V gene sequence: CDR1 MNHNS, CDR2 SASEGT.

The chain recombines TRBV4-2 with TRBJ1-6, with 7 bases fitting TRBD1. This CDR3 is 16 amino acids long. Germline assignment: CDR1 LGHNA and CDR2 YNFKEQ. The trim removed 1 base at V and 5 bases at J, leaving 5 bases unmatched. The CDR3 DNA follows: TGTGCCAGCAGCCAAGGTGACAGGGCGAATAATTCACCCCTCCACTTT. It yields the protein CASSQGDRANNSPLHF.

In its sample, this clone was seen a few times. This chain joins TRBV25-1 and TRBJ2-1; 7 bases agree with TRBD1. Germline CDR1 and CDR2: MGHDK and SYGVNS. The CDR3 loop spans 15 amino acids. V lost 5 bases, J lost 8 bases, and 12 bases stayed unmatched. The CDR3 is CASSLTRQGLHEQFF. In DNA, the CDR3 is TGTGCCAGCAGTCTGACGCGACAGGGTCTCCATGAGCAGTTCTTC.

The rearrangement links TRBV28 to TRBJ2-7, with a tentative D call TRBD2 (6 bases). Trimming took off 2 bases at V and 0 bases at J, with 11 bases between the two ends. Germline lookup yields CDR1 MDHEN and CDR2 SYDVKM. The CDR3 spans 15 residues. The CDR3 loop is CASSLRRGSSYEQYF. As DNA, the CDR3 is TGTGCCAGCAGTTTACGGAGGGGTAGCTCCTACGAGCAGTACTTC. The variable domain in full, completed from reference TRBV28 and TRBJ2-7, reads DVKVTQSSRYLVKRTGEKVFLECVQDMDHENMFWYRQDPGLGLRLIYFSYDVKMKEKGDIPEGYSVSREKKERFSLILESASTNQTSMYLCASSLRRGSSYEQYFGPGTRLTVT.

In the case of this clone: This sample includes further DNA sequences coding for the same CDR3. The gene calls are TRBV9 and TRBJ2-1; D call uncertain. The length of the CDR3 is 14 residues. V lost 0 bases to trimming and J lost 8 bases, with 12 bases between them. Germline loops: CDR1 SGDLS, CDR2 YYNGEE. CDR3 sequence: CASSVGPGGDEQFF. In DNA form, the CDR3 reads TGTGCCAGCAGCGTAGGTCCAGGTGGGGATGAGCAGTTCTTC. Drawing the rest from reference TRBV9 and TRBJ2-1, the complete variable domain is DSGVTQTPKHLITATGQRVTLRCSPRSGDLSVYWYQQSLDQGLQFLIQYYNGEERAKGNILERFSAQQFPDLHSELNLSSLELGDSALYFCASSVGPGGDEQFFGPGTRLTVL.

This clone occurred many times. The chain is built from TRBV11-2 and TRBJ2-2; D gene uncertain. Germline V CDR1 and CDR2: SGHAT, FQNNGV. V was cut by 5 bases and J by 4 bases, with 14 bases left in between. The CDR3 sequence is 15 residues long. CDR3 protein: CASSPAASPTGELFF. The CDR3 DNA reads TGTGCCAGCAGCCCTGCGGCTAGTCCCACCGGGGAGCTGTTTTTT.

This clone occurred once. V usage is TRBV18 and J usage is TRBJ2-1; D is uncertain. This CDR3 contains 12 residues. V gave up 0 bases and J gave up 6 bases, with 3 bases separating them. Germline V gene data show CDR1 as KGHSH and CDR2 as LQKENI. This CDR3 is CASSPPANEQFF. The CDR3 DNA reads TGTGCCAGCTCACCACCTGCCAATGAGCAGTTCTTC. Filled out from reference TRBV18 and TRBJ2-1, the complete variable domain reads NAGVMQNPRHLVRRRGQEARLRCSPMKGHSHVYWYRQLPEEGLKFMVYLQKENIIDESGMPKERFSAEFPKEGPSILRIQQVVRGDSAAYFCASSPPANEQFFGPGTRLTVL.

The J gene is TRBJ1-5, the V gene TRBV5-8; TRBD1 agrees at 7 bases. The V and J ends lost 4 bases and 5 bases, in that order; junction bases with no gene match: 12. The CDR3 sequence is 16 residues long. The germline gives CDR1 SGHTS, CDR2 YDEGEE. CDR3 nucleotide sequence: TGTGCCAGCAGCCAAGATCCAGGGGGGAATTATCAGCCCCAGCATTTT. Translation gives CASSQDPGGNYQPQHF. Filled out from reference TRBV5-8 and TRBJ1-5, the complete variable domain reads EAGVTQSPTHLIKTRGQQATLRCSPISGHTSVYWYQQALGLGLQFLLWYDEGEERNRGNFPPRFSGRQFPNYSSELNVNALELEDSALYLCASSQDPGGNYQPQHFGDGTRLSIL.

The sample holds many counts of this clone. CDR3 DNA: TGTGCCAGCAGCAGCGGGAATAGGGAGCTGTTTTTT. Its translation: CASSSGNRELFF. The genes are TRBV2 and TRBJ2-2, with 7 bases identical to TRBD2. Germline V gene sequence: CDR1 SNHLY, CDR2 FYNNEI. Trimming at V came to 6 bases and at J to 9 bases, leaving 4 bases not matched to a gene. The CDR3 runs 12 residues.

This clone was observed a handful of times. The rearrangement links TRBV6-5 to TRBJ2-1; D possibly uses TRBD1 or TRBD2 (5 bases each). Trimming took off 8 bases at V and 6 bases at J, with 17 bases between the two ends. The CDR3 has 14 residues. CDR1 is MNHEY, CDR2 SVGAGI, per germline. DNA of the CDR3: TGTGCCAGCCTTCCTGGGACCGAGGCCAATGAGCAGTTCTTC. This codes for CASLPGTEANEQFF.

V usage is TRBV21-1 and J usage is TRBJ2-5; the D call TRBD2 from the table was never checked on the DNA. TRBV21-1 is given as a pseudogene. CDR3 length: 16 amino acids. In DNA, the CDR3 is TGTGCCAGCAGCATTTTACGGGAGCCCCTACAAGAGACCCAGTACTTC. Translated: CASSILREPLQETQYF.

J is TRBJ1-1 and V is TRBV5-1, with TRBD1 as a possible D gene (5 bases). CDR1 is SGHRS and CDR2 is YFSETQ in the germline V gene. Trimming cost V 0 bases and J 4 bases, with 10 bases left between them. This CDR3 region has 14 residues. The CDR3 DNA follows: TGCGCCAGCAGCTTGGGGGACGAGGGCACTGAAGCTTTCTTT. Translating gives CASSLGDEGTEAFF.

The chain couples TRBV11-3 to TRBJ1-5, with no clear D. With 1 base removed from V and 3 bases from J, the gap between germline ends came to 10 bases. Germline V gene data show CDR1 as SGHNT and CDR2 as YENEEA. The CDR3 spans 15 residues. The CDR3 reads CASSLVGGSNQPQHF. The DNA for the CDR3 is TGTGCCAGCAGCTTAGTGGGAGGGTCCAATCAGCCCCAGCATTTT.

The chain is built from TRBV6-6 and TRBJ2-7; D assignment may be TRBD1 or TRBD2 (5 bases each). V was shortened by 7 bases and J by 5 bases, with 12 bases between the two germline ends. In germline, CDR1 is MNHNY, CDR2 SVGAGI (reference sequence). The CDR3 is 12 residues long. This chain's CDR3 is CASTGTSNEQYF. CDR3 DNA sequence: TGTGCCAGCACCGGGACCTCGAACGAGCAGTACTTC.

The chain has TRBV5-6 and TRBJ1-2; D gene unclear. The CDR3 runs to 14 residues. Germline assignment: CDR1 SGHDT and CDR2 YYEEEE. V was trimmed by 1 base and J by 5 bases, leaving 12 bases between them. CDR3 nucleotide sequence: TGTGCCAGCAGCTTGTATGCAGGCATTTATGGCTACACCTTC. It codes for CASSLYAGIYGYTF.

The count of this clone is one. This sequence joins TRBV27 and TRBJ1-5, with D tentatively TRBD1 (5 bases). This CDR3 has 15 residues. V dropped 4 bases and J dropped 7 bases, with 17 bases sitting between them. CDR1 is MNHEY and CDR2 is SMNVEV in the germline V gene (reference sequence). For the CDR3, the DNA is TGTGCCAGCAGTTCCAAGCCCGGGACCGTACAGCCCCAGCATTTT. Translation gives CASSSKPGTVQPQHF.